This T cell receptor beta chain was captured in a study of T-cell memory formation after mild COVID-19. Study conclusions and caveats: Day 15 to 85 contractors were CD4/CD8 balanced; later expanders leaned CD4+.

From the 5' RACE reads, TCRdb called clonotypes with MiXCR, one entry per CDR3 protein. The data contain 400,000 to 500,000 distinct CDR3 sequences, more than 15% of them singletons. To note about this clonotype: Its antigen is not known.

Per germline, CDR1 MNHEY and CDR2 SVGAGI. V lost 0 bases and J lost 6, with 15 bases in between. The CDR3 has 15 residues. The receptor was isolated from a man between 18 and 29 years old who had mild COVID-19 (a few samples of this study predate the infection). Cell type and time point are not known. The J gene is TRBJ2-7, the V gene TRBV6-5, with D possibly TRBD1 on 5 matching bases. Material: PBMCs or a T cell subset sorted from them (not recorded which). The CDR3 is CASSYSGRWGFEQYV. CDR3 in DNA: TGTGCCAGCAGTTACTCCGGACGTTGGGGCTTCGAGCAGTACGTC.